Shown below are 5 T cell receptor beta chains from a single sample sequenced in a study of chemoradiotherapy in HPV16-positive cancers (dated by TCRdb to the early 2020s). Libraries were prepared through the immunoSEQ multiplex PCR assay. TCRdb stores this immuneACCESS table with in-frame sequences only. Part of the clones is absent; in the studies checked, under half of the shortfall reflects unresolved V genes, and no reason is known for the rest. The sample table lists roughly 960 clones, 92% of them with a count of one. More than 3.5% of the sample is taken by the ten largest. Material: tumor tissue, obtained from a patient who underwent chemoradiotherapy. These TCRs come from a human donor with HPV-associated anogenital cancer.

The rearrangement joins TRBV2 to TRBJ1-1, with D perhaps TRBD1 (5 bases). The germline V and J ends were trimmed by 2 bases and 11 bases, with 15 bases remaining between them. Germline CDR1 reads SNHLY; CDR2 reads FYNNEI. This CDR3 is built from 13 residues. The CDR3 region has the DNA TGTGCCAGCAGTGAATCTCCAGGGTTAGAGGCTTTCTTT. As protein: CASSESPGLEAFF.

This rearrangement joins TRBV6-6 to TRBJ1-1; a weak D match, TRBD1 (5 bases). This CDR3 is 14 amino acids long. Between the trimmed V and J ends, which lost 2 bases and 3 bases, there was a span of 10 bases. Per the germline V gene, CDR1 is MNHNY and CDR2 is SVGAGI (reference sequence). CDR3 region: CASSYGGTDTEAFF. CDR3 bases: TGTGCCAGCAGTTACGGGGGTACGGACACTGAAGCTTTCTTT.

The rearrangement links TRBV30 to TRBJ1-5; D perhaps matches TRBD1 (5 bases). Looked up from germline, CDR1 is GTSNPN and CDR2 is SVGIG (reference sequence). CDR3 length: 14 residues. Trimming cost V 0 bases and J 4 bases, with 10 bases left between them. The chain's CDR3 is CAWSVAGLNQPQHF. The CDR3, as DNA: TGTGCCTGGAGTGTGGCAGGGCTGAATCAGCCCCAGCATTTT. Drawing the rest from reference TRBV30 and TRBJ1-5, the complete variable domain is SQTIHQWPATLVQPVGSPLSLECTVEGTSNPNLYWYRQAAGRGLQLLFYSVGIGQISSEVPQNLSASRPQDRQFILSSKKLLLSDSGFYLCAWSVAGLNQPQHFGDGTRLSIL.

This chain joins TRBV10-3 and TRBJ1-5; the D gene is possibly TRBD1 (5 bases). Trimming pared 4 bases from V and 9 bases from J, leaving 13 bases between. This CDR3 is 13 amino acids long. Germline CDR1 and CDR2: ENHRY and SYGVKD. The CDR3 DNA follows: TGTGCCATCAGTGGTGGCCAGGGCCGGCCCCAGCATTTT. Translation gives CAISGGQGRPQHF.

The chain couples TRBV7-7 to TRBJ2-7; D gene uncertain. There are 13 residues in the CDR3. The V and J ends lost 1 base and 7 bases respectively, with 11 bases between them. CDR1 and CDR2 from the germline V gene are SSHAT and FNYEAQ (reference sequence). The CDR3 DNA reads as TGTGCCAGCAGCTTAGATTTGGTGGGGGAGCAGTACTTC. Translation: CASSLDLVGEQYF.